This TCR beta chain was found in a study of radiotherapy plus CTLA-4 blockade in lung cancer. Remarks on this clone: What it binds is not known.

Generated by immunoSEQ multiplex PCR, the TCRdb table keeps only in-frame clones and is missing some. The data hold about 48,000 clones, with 80% to 85% observed a single time. Study observations and caveats: Expansion of tumor-derived TCR clones was observed in blood after radiotherapy plus ipilimumab.

V lost 0 bases and J lost 5; bases outside the gene matches: 3. CDR3 size: 16 residues. Germline CDR1 SGHVS, CDR2 FNYEAQ. The sequences come from peripheral blood, collected from a patient treated with radiotherapy plus ipilimumab. This receptor was obtained from a human donor with non-small cell lung cancer who had stable disease on radiotherapy plus ipilimumab. This sequence joins TRBV7-6 and TRBJ2-1, with 11 bases lining up with TRBD1. The CDR3: CASSLAWDRGNNEQFF. CDR3 DNA sequence: TGTGCCAGCAGCTTAGCCTGGGACAGGGGGAACAATGAGCAGTTCTTC.